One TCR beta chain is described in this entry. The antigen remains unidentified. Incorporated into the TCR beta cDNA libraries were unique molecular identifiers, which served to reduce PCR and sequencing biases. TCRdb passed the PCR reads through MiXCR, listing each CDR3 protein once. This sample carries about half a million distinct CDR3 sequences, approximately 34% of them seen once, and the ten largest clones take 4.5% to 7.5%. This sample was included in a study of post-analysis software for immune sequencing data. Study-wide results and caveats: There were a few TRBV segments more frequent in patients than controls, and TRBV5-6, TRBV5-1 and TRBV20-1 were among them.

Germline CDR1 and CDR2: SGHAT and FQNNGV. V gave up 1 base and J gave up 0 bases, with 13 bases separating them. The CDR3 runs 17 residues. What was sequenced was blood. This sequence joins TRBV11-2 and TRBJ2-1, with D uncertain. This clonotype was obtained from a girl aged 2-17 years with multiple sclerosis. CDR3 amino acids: CASSLAPATSSYNEQFF. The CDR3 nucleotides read TGTGCCAGCAGCTTAGCTCCGGCAACCAGCTCCTACAATGAGCAGTTCTTC.